One sample yielded the 18 T cell receptor beta chains listed below, sequenced in a study of T cell responses to AZD1222 COVID-19 vaccine. The method was immunoSEQ multiplex PCR; TCRdb's version includes in-frame clones alone and lacks a portion of them. The table has under 100,000 clones, about 90% seen once; the top ten hold approximately 15%. The source was peripheral blood, collected on day 0 of AZD1222 vaccination. All receptors come from an adult in good health.

This clone was seen only a few times. The rearrangement links TRBV21-1 to TRBJ2-7; no DNA check was done on the table's D call, TRBD2. TRBV21-1 is assigned pseudogene status. This CDR3 has 13 residues. This chain's CDR3 is CASLGSFPYEQYF. DNA of the CDR3: TGTGCCAGTCTCGGGAGTTTCCCCTACGAGCAGTACTTC.

The chain joins TRBV19 to TRBJ1-1; D not resolved. CDR3 size: 13 residues. Trimming shortened V by 5 bases and J by 1 base, and 8 bases separated the two germline ends. Germline V gene lookup returns CDR1 LNHDA and CDR2 SQIVND (reference sequence). The DNA for the CDR3 is TGTGCCAGTAGTGTCTACAGGAACACTGAAGCTTTCTTT. Protein product: CASSVYRNTEAFF. The full variable domain, in which reference TRBV19 and TRBJ1-1 provide the parts outside the CDR3, is DGGITQSPKYLFRKEGQNVTLSCEQNLNHDAMYWYRQDPGQGLRLIYYSQIVNDFQKGDIAEGYSVSREKKESFPLTVTSAQKNPTAFYLCASSVYRNTEAFFGQGTRLTVV.

The gene calls are TRBV14 and TRBJ2-5, with TRBD1 matching over 9 bases. Germline trimming cut 7 bases from V and 2 bases from J; bases unmatched to any gene: 8. CDR1 is SGHDN and CDR2 is FVKESK in the germline V gene. This CDR3 contains 15 residues. The CDR3 DNA reads as TGTGCCAGCAACACCGGGACAGGGAGACAAGAGACCCAGTACTTC. This translates into CASNTGTGRQETQYF.

The CDR3, as DNA: TGCGCCAGCAGGGGGACTAGCGGGCAAGAGACCCAGTACTTC. Protein sequence: CASRGTSGQETQYF. The chain is built from TRBV5-1 and TRBJ2-5, with 12 bases that match TRBD2. CDR1 SGHRS and CDR2 YFSETQ come from the germline V gene. The V gene end was trimmed by 5 bases and the J gene end by 2 bases; junction bases not matched to a gene: 1. The CDR3 extends over 14 amino acids.

The table lists this clone with a count of one. The chain links TRBV7-8 to TRBJ1-4; D uncertain. Germline CDR1 reads SGHVS; CDR2 reads FQNEAQ. The CDR3 is made up of 15 amino acids. Trimming pared 8 bases from V and 4 bases from J, leaving 17 bases between. CDR3 nucleotides: TGTGCCAGCTCTCGTCGTGAGTCTGGTAATGAAAAACTGTTTTTT. Amino acid sequence: CASSRRESGNEKLFF.

The rearrangement links TRBV6-5 to TRBJ2-2, with a possible D match to TRBD2 (6 bases). V was clipped by 4 bases and J by 1 base, with 13 bases between them. This CDR3 is 16 amino acids long. CDR1 and CDR2 from the germline V gene are MNHEY and SVGAGI. CDR3 sequence: CASSSRDSRNTGELFF. CDR3 nucleotide sequence: TGTGCCAGCAGTTCTCGGGACTCCCGGAACACCGGGGAGCTGTTTTTT.

The chain couples TRBV28 to TRBJ1-1; no clear D gene. Germline V CDR1 and CDR2: MDHEN, SYDVKM. V dropped 6 bases and J dropped 4 bases, with 18 bases sitting between them. The CDR3 runs 15 residues. The CDR3 nucleotides are TGTGCCAGCAGCCCCGGGAGCATAAAGGGCACTGAAGCTTTCTTT. Amino acids: CASSPGSIKGTEAFF.

The chain links TRBV21-1 to TRBJ2-2; TRBD2 is the table's D call and was not checked against the DNA. TRBV21-1 is a pseudogene. This CDR3 spans 18 amino acids. As DNA, the CDR3 is TGTGCCAGCAGCAAAGAAAGGGAAAAGGGAGGGAACACCGGGGAGCTGTTTTTT. Protein product: CASSKEREKGGNTGELFF.

This rearrangement joins TRBV28 to TRBJ2-1; TRBD2 is a possible D gene (6 bases). Germline lookup yields CDR1 MDHEN and CDR2 SYDVKM. V was cut by 5 bases and J by 7 bases, with 24 bases left in between. The CDR3 consists of 17 residues. The CDR3 spells CASSRYTGTFTPNEQFF. CDR3 sequence (DNA): TGTGCCAGCAGTCGATATACCGGGACTTTTACACCAAATGAGCAGTTCTTC.

Written as DNA, the CDR3 is TGTGCCAGTAGCACCGGGACAGGGAACACCGGGGAGCTGTTTTTT. It yields the protein CASSTGTGNTGELFF. The V and J genes are TRBV19 and TRBJ2-2; TRBD1 agrees at 8 bases. V lost 6 bases, J lost 1 base, and 4 bases stayed unmatched. The CDR3 is 15 residues long. The V gene's germline CDR1 is LNHDA and CDR2 SQIVND (reference sequence).

The CDR3 loop is CASSQGGSTEAFF. CDR3 sequence (DNA): TGTGCCAGCAGCCAGGGTGGGAGCACTGAAGCTTTCTTT. This chain connects TRBV14 to TRBJ1-1; D gene unclear. Germline V gene data show CDR1 as SGHDN and CDR2 as FVKESK. Trimming left V 3 bases short and J 4 bases short, with 9 bases between. This CDR3 has 13 residues. Filled out from reference TRBV14 and TRBJ1-1, the complete variable domain reads EAGVTQFPSHSVIEKGQTVTLRCDPISGHDNLYWYRRVMGKEIKFLLHFVKESKQDESGMPNNRFLAERTGGTYSTLKVQPAELEDSGVYFCASSQGGSTEAFFGQGTRLTVV.

The chain recombines TRBV19 with TRBJ2-7; no firm D call. The V and J ends lost 4 bases and 2 bases respectively, with 12 bases between them. CDR1 is LNHDA, CDR2 SQIVND, per germline (reference sequence). The length of the CDR3 is 14 residues. CDR3 DNA sequence: TGTGCCAGTAGTACGGTTTCAGGTCCCTACGAGCAGTACTTC. It is translated as CASSTVSGPYEQYF.

The V call is TRBV6-5, the J call TRBJ1-2; the D gene is possibly TRBD1 (5 bases). CDR1 is MNHEY and CDR2 is SVGAGI in the germline V gene. The CDR3 covers 14 residues. Trimming took off 0 bases at V and 1 base at J, with 6 bases between the two ends. The CDR3 region has the DNA TGTGCCAGCAGTTACTCGGACAATAACTATGGCTACACCTTC. This translates into CASSYSDNNYGYTF.

The chain uses TRBV29-1 and TRBJ2-3; unclear D gene. This CDR3 region has 14 residues. Trimming pared 3 bases from V and 1 base from J, leaving 11 bases between. CDR1 SQVTM and CDR2 ANQGSEA come from the germline V gene. The CDR3 here is CSVDGFGRTDTQYF. CDR3 sequence (DNA): TGCAGCGTTGATGGTTTCGGCCGCACAGATACGCAGTATTTT.

The V gene is TRBV5-8, the J gene TRBJ2-7; D gene unclear. The germline V and J ends were trimmed by 0 bases and 0 bases, with 10 bases remaining between them. This CDR3 contains 15 residues. Looked up from germline, CDR1 is SGHTS and CDR2 is YDEGEE. CDR3: CASSLVGRSSYEQYF. In DNA form, the CDR3 reads TGTGCCAGCAGCTTGGTTGGGCGGTCCTCCTACGAGCAGTACTTC.

The rearrangement uses TRBV5-1 and TRBJ2-7; 8 bases are a match to TRBD2. Germline CDR1 reads SGHRS; CDR2 reads YFSETQ. The CDR3 covers 15 residues. J lost 2 bases, V lost 4 bases, and 8 bases had no gene match. The CDR3 protein is CASSLGRDPTYEQYF. The CDR3 nucleotides read TGCGCCAGCAGCCTCGGGAGGGATCCCACCTACGAGCAGTACTTC. Drawing the rest from reference TRBV5-1 and TRBJ2-7, the complete variable domain is KAGVTQTPRYLIKTRGQQVTLSCSPISGHRSVSWYQQTPGQGLQFLFEYFSETQRNKGNFPGRFSGRQFSNSRSEMNVSTLELGDSALYLCASSLGRDPTYEQYFGPGTRLTVT.

The chain is built from TRBV10-3 and TRBJ1-3; TRBD1 matches at 7 bases. The CDR3 totals 14 residues. Germline loops: CDR1 ENHRY, CDR2 SYGVKD. After removal of 8 bases from V and 4 bases from J, the junction contained 8 bases not matched to a gene. The CDR3 spells CAISQGESGNTIYF. The CDR3 region has the DNA TGTGCCATCTCGCAGGGGGAGTCGGGAAACACCATATATTTT.

The chain couples TRBV5-1 to TRBJ2-7; possibly TRBD1 for D (6 bases). Trimming took off 0 bases at V and 2 bases at J, with 15 bases between the two ends. The CDR3 loop spans 16 amino acids. Germline V CDR1 and CDR2: SGHRS, YFSETQ. Written as DNA, the CDR3 is TGCGCCAGCAGCTTGGAGGGGACACAGGGCGCCTACGAGCAGTACTTC. Its protein is CASSLEGTQGAYEQYF.